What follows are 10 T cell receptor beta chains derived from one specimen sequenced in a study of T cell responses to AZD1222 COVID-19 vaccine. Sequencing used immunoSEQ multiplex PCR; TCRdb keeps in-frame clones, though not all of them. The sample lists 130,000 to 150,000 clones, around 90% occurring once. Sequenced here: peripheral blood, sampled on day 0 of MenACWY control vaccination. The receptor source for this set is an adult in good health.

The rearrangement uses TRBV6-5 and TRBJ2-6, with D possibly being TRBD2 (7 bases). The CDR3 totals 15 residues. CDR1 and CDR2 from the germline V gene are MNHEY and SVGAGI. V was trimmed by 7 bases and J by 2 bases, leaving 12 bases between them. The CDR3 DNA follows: TGTGCCAGCATTGGGGGGGCGACTGGGGCCAACGTCCTGACTTTC. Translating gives CASIGGATGANVLTF.

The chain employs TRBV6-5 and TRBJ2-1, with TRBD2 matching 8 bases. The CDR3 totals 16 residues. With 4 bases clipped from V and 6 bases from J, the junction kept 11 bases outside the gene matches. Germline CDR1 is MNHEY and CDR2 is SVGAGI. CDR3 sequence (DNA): TGTGCCAGCAGTTTATTAAGGACTAGCACCGTCAATGAGCAGTTCTTC. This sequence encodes CASSLLRTSTVNEQFF.

The chain's CDR3 is CASSEVWTRSGNTIYF. The CDR3 coding sequence is TGTGCCAGCAGTGAAGTTTGGACGCGCTCTGGAAACACCATATATTTT. The gene calls are TRBV6-1 and TRBJ1-3; the D is unclear. Germline V gene lookup returns CDR1 MNHNS and CDR2 SASEGT. This CDR3 region has 16 residues. Trimming pared 1 base from V and 0 bases from J, leaving 10 bases between.

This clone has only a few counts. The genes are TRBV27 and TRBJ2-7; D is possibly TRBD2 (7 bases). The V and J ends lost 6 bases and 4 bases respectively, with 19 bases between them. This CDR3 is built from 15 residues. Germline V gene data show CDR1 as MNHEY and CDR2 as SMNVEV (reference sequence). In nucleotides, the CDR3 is TGTGCCAGCAGCCGTAGTCGGGGGGCGAATTACGAGCAGTACTTC. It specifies CASSRSRGANYEQYF.

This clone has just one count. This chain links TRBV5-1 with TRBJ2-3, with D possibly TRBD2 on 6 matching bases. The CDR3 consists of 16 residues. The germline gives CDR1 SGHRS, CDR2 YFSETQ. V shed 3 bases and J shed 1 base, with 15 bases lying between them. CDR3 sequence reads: CASSSDWRGGTDTQYF. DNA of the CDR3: TGCGCCAGCAGCTCCGATTGGAGGGGAGGCACAGATACGCAGTATTTT.

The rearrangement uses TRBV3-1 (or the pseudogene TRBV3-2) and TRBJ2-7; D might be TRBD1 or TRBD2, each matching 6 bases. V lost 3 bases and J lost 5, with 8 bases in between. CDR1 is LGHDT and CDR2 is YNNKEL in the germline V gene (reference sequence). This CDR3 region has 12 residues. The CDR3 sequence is CASSQGGHEQYF. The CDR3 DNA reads TGTGCCAGCAGCCAGGGGGGCCACGAGCAGTACTTC.

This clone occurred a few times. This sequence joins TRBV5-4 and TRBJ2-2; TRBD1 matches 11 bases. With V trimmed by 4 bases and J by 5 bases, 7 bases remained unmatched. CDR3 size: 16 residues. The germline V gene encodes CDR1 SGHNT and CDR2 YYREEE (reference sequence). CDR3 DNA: TGTGCCAGCAGCCCGGCAGGGGACAGGGGGACCGGGGAGCTGTTTTTT. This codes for CASSPAGDRGTGELFF. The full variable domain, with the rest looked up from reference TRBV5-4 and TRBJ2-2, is ETGVTQSPTHLIKTRGQQVTLRCSSQSGHNTVSWYQQALGQGPQFIFQYYREEENGRGNFPPRFSGLQFPNYSSELNVNALELDDSALYLCASSPAGDRGTGELFFGEGSRLTVL.

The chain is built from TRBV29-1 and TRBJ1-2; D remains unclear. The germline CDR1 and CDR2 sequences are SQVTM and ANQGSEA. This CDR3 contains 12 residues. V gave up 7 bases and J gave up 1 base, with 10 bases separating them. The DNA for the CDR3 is TGCAGCGCTTTCGCGAGTAACTATGGCTACACCTTC. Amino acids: CSAFASNYGYTF.

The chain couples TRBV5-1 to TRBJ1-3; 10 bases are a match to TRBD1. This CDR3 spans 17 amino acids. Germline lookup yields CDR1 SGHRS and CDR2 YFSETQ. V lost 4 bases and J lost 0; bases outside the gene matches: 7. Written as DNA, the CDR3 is TGCGCCAGCAGCGAAATGACAGGGGGCATCTCTGGAAACACCATATATTTT. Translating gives CASSEMTGGISGNTIYF.

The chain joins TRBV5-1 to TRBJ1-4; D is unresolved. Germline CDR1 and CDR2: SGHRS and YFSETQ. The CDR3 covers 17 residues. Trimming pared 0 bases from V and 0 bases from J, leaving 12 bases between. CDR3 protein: CASSLGFQPATNEKLFF. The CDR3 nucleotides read TGCGCCAGCAGCTTGGGATTTCAGCCTGCAACTAATGAAAAACTGTTTTTT.